A selection of T cell receptor beta chains follows, all from one sample in a study of graft-versus-host responses after intestinal transplantation. No antigens are known for them. Profiled with immunoSEQ multiplex PCR; TCRdb holds only in-frame clones, not every one. The sample yields tens of thousands of clones, roughly 84% seen once. The sample here was unstimulated CD4+ T cells sorted from spleen or lymph node cells, taken before transplant. Receptors were obtained from a human donor who was the organ donor for an intestinal transplant. CDR3s include the opening cysteine and the closing phenylalanine or tryptophan. A D gene is named only where the DNA matches it firmly. Clone size is given for some rows only: seen once, a few or many times, or a class if the clone is expanded.

v_call,clone_size,d_call,j_call,cdr3_nt,cdr3_aa
TRBV28,-,-,TRBJ1-5,TGTGCCAGCAGTCCGCCATACACGAATCAGCCCCAGCATTTT,CASSPPYTNQPQHF
TRBV20-1,-,-,TRBJ1-4,TGCAGTGCTAGACATAATGAAAAACTGTTTTTT,CSARHNEKLFF
TRBV29-1,-,-,TRBJ2-6,TGCAGCGTTAAGGGGGTCCTCGAGGTCCTGACTTTC,CSVKGVLEVLTF
TRBV19,-,-,TRBJ1-2,TGTGCCAGTAGTCCCGCCAGGGGCTACAACTATGGCTACACCTTC,CASSPARGYNYGYTF
TRBV6-1,-,TRBD2,TRBJ2-1,TGTGCCAGCAGTGAAGGACTAGCGGGGGGGCTCCCCCATGAGCAGTTCTTC,CASSEGLAGGLPHEQFF
TRBV10-3,-,TRBD1,TRBJ2-3,TGTGCCATCAGGGGGGACAGGGGGCGGTCAGATACGCAGTATTTT,CAIRGDRGRSDTQYF
TRBV6-5,-,TRBD1,TRBJ1-2,TGTGCCAGCAAACAGGGGAGCTATGGCTACACCTTC,CASKQGSYGYTF
TRBV9,-,TRBD1,TRBJ2-1,TGTGCCAGCAGGAAGACAGGGCTAGGGGGTGATGAGCAGTTCTTC,CASRKTGLGGDEQFF
TRBV5-6,-,TRBD2,TRBJ2-1,TGTGCCAGCAGCTTGGCGGGAGGACGCAGCTCCTACAATGAGCAGTTCTTC,CASSLAGGRSSYNEQFF
TRBV5-1,-,-,TRBJ2-5,TGCGCCAGCAGCTCACAGGTACAAGAGACCCAGTACTTC,CASSSQVQETQYF
TRBV27,-,TRBD1,TRBJ1-5,TGTGCCAGCAGTTTAGACAGGGCATCTTTATCCCAGCATTTT,CASSLDRASLSQHF
TRBV4-2,-,TRBD2,TRBJ2-5,TGTGCCAGCAGCCCGCGGACTAGCGGGGGGGCGGGGGAGACCCAGTACTTC,CASSPRTSGGAGETQYF
TRBV5-4,-,TRBD1,TRBJ1-1,TGTGCCAGCAGCTTGGAGCAGGGGGCGGACACTGAAGCTTTCTTT,CASSLEQGADTEAFF
TRBV15,-,-,TRBJ2-1,TGTGCCACCAATGGCGGGGAGTACAATGAGCAGTTCTTC,CATNGGEYNEQFF
TRBV6-5,-,TRBD2,TRBJ2-4,TGTGCCAGCAGTCCCACTAGCGGGGGTCTGATTCAGTACTTC,CASSPTSGGLIQYF
TRBV4-2,-,TRBD2,TRBJ2-3,TGTGCCAGCAGCGTTCTCAGCGGGGGGGCAGCAGATACGCAGTATTTT,CASSVLSGGAADTQYF
TRBV18,few,-,TRBJ1-6,TGTGCCAGCTCACCCAGCGTGTCGGATAATTCACCCCTCCACTTT,CASSPSVSDNSPLHF
TRBV9,-,TRBD1,TRBJ2-3,TGTGCCAGCAGCGTAGGGGTGGGACAGGCAGATACGCAGTATTTT,CASSVGVGQADTQYF
TRBV11-2,-,-,TRBJ2-5,TGTGCCAGCAGCTTAATGTCAGGTGGGGAGACCCAGTACTTC,CASSLMSGGETQYF
TRBV15,-,TRBD1,TRBJ1-1,TGTGCCACCAGCAGAGGTGGGACAGGGGGCACTGAAGCTTTCTTT,CATSRGGTGGTEAFF
TRBV7-9,-,-,TRBJ1-1,TGTGCCAGCAGCCCTAGATTGGGGGGCACTGAAGCTTTCTTT,CASSPRLGGTEAFF
TRBV28,-,-,TRBJ1-5,TGTGCCAGCCGCGCTCGGGGTTATAGCAATCAGCCCCAGCATTTT,CASRARGYSNQPQHF
TRBV7-2,-,-,TRBJ1-2,TGTGCCAGCAGCTTAGCCCAGGGTTTTAACTATGGCTACACCTTC,CASSLAQGFNYGYTF
TRBV10-3,few,-,TRBJ2-5,TGTGCCATCAGTGCTGCGGAGACCCAGTACTTC,CAISAAETQYF
TRBV2,-,-,TRBJ2-2,TGTGCCAGCAGTGAAGGGCCCCTTAACGGGGAGCTGTTTTTT,CASSEGPLNGELFF
TRBV18,-,-,TRBJ1-1,TGTGCCAGCTCAATACAGGAAGTAAGGACTGAAGCTTTCTTT,CASSIQEVRTEAFF
TRBV6-5,-,-,TRBJ2-3,TGTGCCAGCAGTTACGGTACAGGCGGTCGCTCAGATACGCAGTATTTT,CASSYGTGGRSDTQYF
TRBV9,-,TRBD1,TRBJ1-4,TGTGCCAGCAGCGCTAGAGATCGGGGACAGCTGGATGAAAAACTGTTTTTT,CASSARDRGQLDEKLFF
TRBV28,-,-,TRBJ1-5,TGTGCCAGCCTGGCGGCAGACCACAATCAGCCCCAGCATTTT,CASLAADHNQPQHF
TRBV14,-,-,TRBJ1-6,TGTGCCAGCAGCCAAGGCCGGGACTCTTTTCGACCCCTCCACTTT,CASSQGRDSFRPLHF